This TCR beta chain came from a study of OX40 agonist ivuxolimab in advanced cancers. The data were produced by immunoSEQ multiplex PCR, yet TCRdb's version contains in-frame clones alone and is incomplete. The sample shows around 43,000 clones, around nine tenths of them seen only once. This specimen consisted of CD4+ or CD8+ T cells sorted from blood, obtained in a trial of the OX40 agonist ivuxolimab. The sequence was collected from an adult with an advanced solid tumor such as melanoma, head and neck, liver or kidney cancer.

The CDR3 DNA is TGTGCCAGCAGCCAAGATATAACGGGCAATCAGAGAGCTTTCTTT. Translation: CASSQDITGNQRAFF. The chain recombines TRBV4-2 with TRBJ1-1; D ambiguous. V lost 0 bases and J 10 bases, leaving 18 bases between the germline ends. The CDR3 is 15 amino acids. Per germline, CDR1 LGHNA and CDR2 YNFKEQ.